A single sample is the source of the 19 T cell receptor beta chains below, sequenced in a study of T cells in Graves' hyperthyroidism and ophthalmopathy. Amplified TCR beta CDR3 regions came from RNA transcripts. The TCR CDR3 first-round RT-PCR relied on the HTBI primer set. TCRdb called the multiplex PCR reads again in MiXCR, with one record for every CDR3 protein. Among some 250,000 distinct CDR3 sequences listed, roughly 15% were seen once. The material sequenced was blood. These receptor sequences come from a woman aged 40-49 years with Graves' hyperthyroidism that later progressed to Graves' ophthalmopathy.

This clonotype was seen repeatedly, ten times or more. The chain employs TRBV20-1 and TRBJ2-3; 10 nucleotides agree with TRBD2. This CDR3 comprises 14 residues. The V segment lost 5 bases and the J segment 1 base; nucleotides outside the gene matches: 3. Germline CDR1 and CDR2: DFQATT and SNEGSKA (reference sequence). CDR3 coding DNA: TGCAGTGCTGGGGGGACTAGCGGCACAGATACGCAGTATTTT. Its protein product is CSAGGTSGTDTQYF.

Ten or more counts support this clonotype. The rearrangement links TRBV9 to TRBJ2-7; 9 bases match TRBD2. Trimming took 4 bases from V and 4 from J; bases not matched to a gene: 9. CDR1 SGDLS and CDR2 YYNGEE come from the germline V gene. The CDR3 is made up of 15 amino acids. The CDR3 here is CASSPTSGYLYEQYF. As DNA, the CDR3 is TGTGCCAGCAGCCCGACTAGCGGATACCTATACGAGCAGTACTTC.

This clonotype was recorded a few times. CDR3 in DNA: TGTGCCAGCAGCCAGACTAATGCAGATACGCAGTATTTT. This gives the protein CASSQTNADTQYF. The rearrangement joins TRBV13 to TRBJ2-3; D possibly corresponds to TRBD2 (5 bases). Germline V CDR1 and CDR2: PRHDT, FYEKMQ (reference sequence). The CDR3 runs 13 residues. V gave up 5 bases and J gave up 4 bases, with 10 bases separating them. Full variable domain (outside the CDR3, taken from reference TRBV13 and TRBJ2-3): AAGVIQSPRHLIKEKRETATLKCYPIPRHDTVYWYQQGPGQDPQFLISFYEKMQSDKGSIPDRFSAQQFSDYHSELNMSSLELGDSALYFCASSQTNADTQYFGPGTRLTVL.

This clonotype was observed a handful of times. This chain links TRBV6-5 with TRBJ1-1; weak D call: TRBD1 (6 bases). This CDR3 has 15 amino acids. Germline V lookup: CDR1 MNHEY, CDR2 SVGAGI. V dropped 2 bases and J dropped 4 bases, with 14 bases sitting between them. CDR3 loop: CASSYGGGLGTEAFF. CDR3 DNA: TGTGCCAGCAGTTACGGGGGGGGGCTTGGCACTGAAGCTTTCTTT.

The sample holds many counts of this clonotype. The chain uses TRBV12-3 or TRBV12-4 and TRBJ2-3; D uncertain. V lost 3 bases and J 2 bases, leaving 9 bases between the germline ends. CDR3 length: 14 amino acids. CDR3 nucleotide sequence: TGTGCCAGCAGTTTTTGGGCTGTCACAGATACGCAGTATTTT. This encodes CASSFWAVTDTQYF.

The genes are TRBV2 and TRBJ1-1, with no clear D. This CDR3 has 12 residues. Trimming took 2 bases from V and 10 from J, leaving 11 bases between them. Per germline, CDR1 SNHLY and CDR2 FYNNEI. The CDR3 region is CASSEQWQGAFF. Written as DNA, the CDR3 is TGTGCCAGCAGTGAACAGTGGCAAGGAGCTTTCTTT.

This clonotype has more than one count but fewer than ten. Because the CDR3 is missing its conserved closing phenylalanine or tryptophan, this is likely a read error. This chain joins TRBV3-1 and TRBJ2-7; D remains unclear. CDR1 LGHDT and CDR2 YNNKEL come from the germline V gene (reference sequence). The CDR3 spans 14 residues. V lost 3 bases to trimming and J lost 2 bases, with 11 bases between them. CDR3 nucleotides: TGTGCCAGCAGCCATCCCGGGCTACCCTACGAGCAGTACTCC. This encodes CASSHPGLPYEQYS.

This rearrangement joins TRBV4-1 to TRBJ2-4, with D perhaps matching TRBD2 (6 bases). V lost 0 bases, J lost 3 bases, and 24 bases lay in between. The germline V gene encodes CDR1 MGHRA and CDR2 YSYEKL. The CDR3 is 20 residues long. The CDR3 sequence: CASSQDWSGFAPLSKNIQYF. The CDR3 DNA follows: TGCGCCAGCAGCCAAGATTGGAGCGGGTTTGCCCCCCTTAGCAAAAACATTCAGTACTTC.

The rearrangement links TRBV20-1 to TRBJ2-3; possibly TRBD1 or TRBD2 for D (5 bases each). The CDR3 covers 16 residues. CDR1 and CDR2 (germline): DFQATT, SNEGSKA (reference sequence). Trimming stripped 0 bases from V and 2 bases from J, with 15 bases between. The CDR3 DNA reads TGCAGTGCTAGAGATGGGGGTAGGTCCCCCACAGATACGCAGTATTTT. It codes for CSARDGGRSPTDTQYF.

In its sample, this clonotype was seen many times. The CDR3 spells CASSWTWTAGNTIYF. CDR3 nucleotide sequence: TGTGCCAGTAGTTGGACCTGGACAGCTGGAAACACCATATATTTT. The genes are TRBV19 and TRBJ1-3; TRBD1 might be the D (6 bases). Germline assignment: CDR1 LNHDA and CDR2 SQIVND (reference sequence). The CDR3 length is 15 residues. V was cut by 5 bases and J by 2 bases, with 13 bases left in between. Complete variable domain (other parts from reference TRBV19 and TRBJ1-3): DGGITQSPKYLFRKEGQNVTLSCEQNLNHDAMYWYRQDPGQGLRLIYYSQIVNDFQKGDIAEGYSVSREKKESFPLTVTSAQKNPTAFYLCASSWTWTAGNTIYFGEGSWLTVV.

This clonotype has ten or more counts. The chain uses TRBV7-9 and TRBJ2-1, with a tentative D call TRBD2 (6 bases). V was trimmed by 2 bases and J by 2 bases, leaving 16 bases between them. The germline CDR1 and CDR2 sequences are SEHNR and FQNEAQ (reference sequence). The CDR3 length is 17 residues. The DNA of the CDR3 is TGTGCCAGCAGCTTACTAGGCTGGCGGGGACCCTACAATGAGCAGTTCTTC. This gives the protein CASSLLGWRGPYNEQFF.

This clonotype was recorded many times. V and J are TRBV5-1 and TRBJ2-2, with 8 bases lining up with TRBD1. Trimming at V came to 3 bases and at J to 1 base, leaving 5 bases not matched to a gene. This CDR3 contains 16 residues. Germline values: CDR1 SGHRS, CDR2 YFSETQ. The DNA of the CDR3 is TGCGCCAGCAGCTGGTCCGGGACAGGGAACACCGGGGAGCTGTTTTTT. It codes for CASSWSGTGNTGELFF.

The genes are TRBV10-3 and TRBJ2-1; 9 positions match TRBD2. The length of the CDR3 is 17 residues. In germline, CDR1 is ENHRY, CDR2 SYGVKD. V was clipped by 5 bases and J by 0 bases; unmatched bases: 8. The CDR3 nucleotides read TGTGCCATCAGTCCTTTCGGTAGCGGGGGCTCCTACAATGAGCAGTTCTTC. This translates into CAISPFGSGGSYNEQFF.

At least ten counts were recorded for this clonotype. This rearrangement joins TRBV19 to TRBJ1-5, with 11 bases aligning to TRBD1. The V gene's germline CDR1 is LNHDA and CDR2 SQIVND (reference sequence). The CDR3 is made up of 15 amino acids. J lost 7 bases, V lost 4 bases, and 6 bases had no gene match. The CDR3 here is CASSTDRGLGQPQHF. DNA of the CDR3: TGTGCCAGTAGTACGGACAGGGGGCTCGGGCAGCCCCAGCATTTT.

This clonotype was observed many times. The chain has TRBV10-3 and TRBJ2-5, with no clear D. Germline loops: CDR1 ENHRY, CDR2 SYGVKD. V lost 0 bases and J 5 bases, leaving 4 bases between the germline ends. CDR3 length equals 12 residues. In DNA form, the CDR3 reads TGTGCCATCAGTGAGTCAAAGGAGACCCAGTACTTC. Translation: CAISESKETQYF.

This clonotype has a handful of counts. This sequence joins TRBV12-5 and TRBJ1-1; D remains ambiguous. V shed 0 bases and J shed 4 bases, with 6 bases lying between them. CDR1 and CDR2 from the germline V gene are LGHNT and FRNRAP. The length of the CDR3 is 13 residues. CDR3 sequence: CASGLVGTTEAFF. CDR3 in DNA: TGTGCTAGTGGTTTGGTAGGAACCACTGAAGCTTTCTTT.

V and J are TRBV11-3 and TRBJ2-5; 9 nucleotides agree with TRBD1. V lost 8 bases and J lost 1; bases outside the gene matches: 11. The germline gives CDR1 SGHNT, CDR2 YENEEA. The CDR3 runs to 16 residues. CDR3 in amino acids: CASSTVGTGTQETQYF. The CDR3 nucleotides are TGTGCCAGCTCGACGGTGGGGACAGGGACCCAAGAGACCCAGTACTTC.

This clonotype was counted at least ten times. The CDR3 protein is CASSPTVAGVGNEQFF. In DNA, the CDR3 is TGTGCCAGCAGTCCGACCGTAGCGGGAGTGGGCAATGAGCAGTTCTTC. The chain carries TRBV27 and TRBJ2-1; 9 bases match TRBD2. J lost 6 bases, V lost 5 bases, and 11 bases had no gene match. This CDR3 is built from 16 residues. Germline loops: CDR1 MNHEY, CDR2 SMNVEV (reference sequence).

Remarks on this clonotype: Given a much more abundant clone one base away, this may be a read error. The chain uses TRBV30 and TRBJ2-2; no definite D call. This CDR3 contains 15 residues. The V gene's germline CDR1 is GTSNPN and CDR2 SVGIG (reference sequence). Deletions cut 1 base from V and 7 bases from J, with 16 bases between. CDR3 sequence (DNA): TGTGCCTGGAGTGCCCTCTCAGAATACTACGGGGAGCTGTTTTTT. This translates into CAWSALSEYYGELFF. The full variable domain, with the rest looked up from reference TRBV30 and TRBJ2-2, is SQTIHQWPATLVQPVGSPLSLECTVEGTSNPNLYWYRQAAGRGLQLLFYSVGIGQISSEVPQNLSASRPQDRQFILSSKKLLLSDSGFYLCAWSALSEYYGELFFGEGSRLTVL.